This T cell receptor beta chain was documented in a study of OX40 agonist ivuxolimab in advanced cancers. Using immunoSEQ multiplex PCR, the repertoire was profiled, and TCRdb retains in-frame clones only, with some absent. Of 65,000 to 75,000 clones listed, nearly 90% are singletons. This receptor was taken from an adult with an advanced solid tumor such as melanoma, head and neck, liver or kidney cancer. Source: CD4+ or CD8+ T cells sorted from blood, taken in a trial of the OX40 agonist ivuxolimab.

The chain's CDR3 is CASSLTPGSGNTIYF. The CDR3 DNA reads TGTGCCAGCAGCTTGACCCCGGGATCTGGAAACACCATATATTTT. The chain uses TRBV7-6 and TRBJ1-3; D is undetermined. Trimming took 3 bases from V and 1 from J, leaving 10 bases between them. CDR1 and CDR2 (germline): SGHVS, FNYEAQ. The CDR3 loop spans 15 amino acids. Looking up the rest from reference TRBV7-6 and TRBJ1-3 gives the full variable domain: GAGVSQSPRYKVTKRGQDVALRCDPISGHVSLYWYRQALGQGPEFLTYFNYEAQQDKSGLPNDRFSAERPEGSISTLTIQRTEQRDSAMYRCASSLTPGSGNTIYFGEGSWLTVV.